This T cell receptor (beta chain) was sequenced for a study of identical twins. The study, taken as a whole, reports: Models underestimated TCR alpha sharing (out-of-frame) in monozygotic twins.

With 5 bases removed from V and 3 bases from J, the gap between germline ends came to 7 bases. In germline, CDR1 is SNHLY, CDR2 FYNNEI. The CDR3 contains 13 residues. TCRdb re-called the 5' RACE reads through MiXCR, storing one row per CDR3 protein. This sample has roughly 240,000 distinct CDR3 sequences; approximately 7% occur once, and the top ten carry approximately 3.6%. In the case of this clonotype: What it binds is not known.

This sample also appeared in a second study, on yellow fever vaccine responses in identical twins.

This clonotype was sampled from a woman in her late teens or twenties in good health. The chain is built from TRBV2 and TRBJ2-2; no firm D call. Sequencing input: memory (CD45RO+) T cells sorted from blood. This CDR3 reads CASSRVHTGELFF. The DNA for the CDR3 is TGTGCCAGCAGTCGGGTGCACACCGGGGAGCTGTTTTTT.